This entry describes one T cell receptor (beta chain). What it recognizes is unknown. Time point indicated: late sampling 161 to 241 days after vaccination in a few convalescent patients. Stated treatment: roughly 10-day PBMC culture with coronavirus spike peptide pools or control peptides (ViraFEST assay). This record belongs to a study of vaccination and CD4 T cells after COVID-19. Study-wide context: The convalescents, six males and four females, included two who were Hispanic. Overlapping peptides of the spike proteins of SARS-CoV-2, HCoV-NL63, HCoV-OC43 and HCoV-229E were used for cell stimulation. Median time from second vaccine dose to sampling was 72 days (14 to 241). Culture controls were given either a CEFX pool, an HIV-1 Nef pool, or no peptide.

Trimming took off 4 bases at V and 0 bases at J, with 11 bases between the two ends. Germline V gives CDR1 SGHKS, CDR2 YYEKEE (reference sequence). CDR3 size: 14 residues. The study sequenced cultured CD4+ T cell DNA using the Oncomine TCR Beta short-read assay. TCRdb itself ran the PCR reads through MiXCR, one entry per CDR3 protein. The sample yields tens of thousands of distinct CDR3 sequences, 28% seen once. The chain recombines TRBV5-5 with TRBJ2-7; unclear D gene. The sequencing here drew on CD4+ T cells from blood, cultured in vitro, taken about 7 months after SARS-CoV-2 vaccination. This TCR derives from a human donor who had recovered from COVID-19. The CDR3 here is CASSPNYFSYEQYF. The CDR3 DNA reads TGTGCCAGCAGCCCGAATTACTTCTCCTACGAGCAGTACTTC.